These 6 T cell receptor beta chains originate from one sample sequenced in a study of T cell responses to AZD1222 COVID-19 vaccine. The table came from immunoSEQ multiplex PCR; TCRdb's copy has only in-frame clones and leaves some out. The sample records about 150,000 clones, around 90% being singletons. Sequences were derived from peripheral blood, sampled 28 days after the second AZD1222 dose. Every receptor here comes from an adult who received the AZD1222 COVID-19 vaccine.

This sequence joins TRBV7-9 and TRBJ2-5; 12 bases fit TRBD1. The CDR3 has 15 residues. V lost 4 bases and J lost 5; bases outside the gene matches: 5. Germline CDR1 SEHNR, CDR2 FQNEAQ (reference sequence). CDR3 amino acids: CASSSGTGGRETQYF. The CDR3 DNA reads as TGTGCCAGCAGCTCTGGGACAGGGGGCCGGGAGACCCAGTACTTC.

The rearrangement joins TRBV30 to TRBJ1-2; no clear D. Trimming took 3 bases from V and 8 from J, leaving 16 bases between them. The CDR3 consists of 13 residues. CDR1 and CDR2 from the germline V gene are GTSNPN and SVGIG (reference sequence). The CDR3 nucleotides are TGTGCCTGGAGCAACAATGCGGGAGTAGGCTACACCTTC. Translation gives CAWSNNAGVGYTF.

The CDR3 DNA reads as TGTGCCAGCGAGATGGGGGGCTCCTACAATGAGCAGTTCTTC. It yields the protein CASEMGGSYNEQFF. The chain joins TRBV19 to TRBJ2-1; weak D call: TRBD2 (6 bases). Looked up from germline, CDR1 is LNHDA and CDR2 is SQIVND (reference sequence). V was clipped by 9 bases and J by 0 bases, with 12 bases between them. This CDR3 is 14 amino acids long. The variable domain in full, with the rest retrieved from reference TRBV19 and TRBJ2-1, is DGGITQSPKYLFRKEGQNVTLSCEQNLNHDAMYWYRQDPGQGLRLIYYSQIVNDFQKGDIAEGYSVSREKKESFPLTVTSAQKNPTAFYLCASEMGGSYNEQFFGPGTRLTVL.

This chain uses TRBV3-1 (or the pseudogene TRBV3-2) with TRBJ2-1; D gene unclear. The CDR3 extends over 12 amino acids. The germline V gene has CDR1 LGHDT and CDR2 YNNKEL (reference sequence). The V and J ends lost 4 bases and 13 bases respectively, with 14 bases between them. The DNA of the CDR3 is TGTGCCAGCAGCCGCCGTTGGAACTACCAGTTCTTC. Amino acid sequence: CASSRRWNYQFF.

The V and J genes are TRBV13 and TRBJ2-5; no reliable D call. Trimming shortened V by 6 bases and J by 5 bases, and 10 bases separated the two germline ends. Germline assignment: CDR1 PRHDT and CDR2 FYEKMQ (reference sequence). The CDR3 is made up of 12 amino acids. The CDR3 nucleotides are TGTGCCAGCAGTCCACTATGGGAGACCCAGTACTTC. Amino acid sequence: CASSPLWETQYF. Based on the CDR3 plus reference TRBV13 and TRBJ2-5, the full variable domain is AAGVIQSPRHLIKEKRETATLKCYPIPRHDTVYWYQQGPGQDPQFLISFYEKMQSDKGSIPDRFSAQQFSDYHSELNMSSLELGDSALYFCASSPLWETQYFGPGTRLLVL.

The V gene is TRBV18, the J gene TRBJ1-2; possibly TRBD1 for D (5 bases). The CDR3 loop spans 14 amino acids. Looked up from germline, CDR1 is KGHSH and CDR2 is LQKENI. Trimming pared 3 bases from V and 4 bases from J, leaving 12 bases between. This chain's CDR3 is CASSPGTRSYGYTF. The CDR3 region has the DNA TGTGCCAGCTCACCCGGGACCCGTAGCTATGGCTACACCTTC.